Each of the 12 T cell receptor beta chains below was sequenced from the same sample in a study of shared clonotypes between healthy human individuals. Naive CD8 isolation took CD45RO-negative cells positively selected for CCR7 and excluded terminally differentiated effector memory CD45RA+ cells. TCRdb's copy holds only in-frame clones and misses some; the assay was immunoSEQ multiplex PCR. The sample shows roughly 2.1 million clones, around 93% of them seen only once. Sequenced input: naive CD8+ T cells from PBMCs. Receptor source: a young man in good health. Some clones in this sample may be carry-over from other donors' samples.

The chain recombines TRBV7-9 with TRBJ2-1; D is unclear. Trimming stripped 4 bases from V and 8 bases from J, with 15 bases between. Germline CDR1 is SEHNR and CDR2 is FQNEAQ (reference sequence). This CDR3 comprises 14 residues. The CDR3 DNA is TGTGCCAGCAGCTCACCCTACCCGACCGATGAGCAGTTCTTC. Protein: CASSSPYPTDEQFF.

This rearrangement joins TRBV7-6 to TRBJ2-1, with TRBD2 as a possible D gene (5 bases). Germline V lookup: CDR1 SGHVS, CDR2 FNYEAQ. This CDR3 is built from 15 residues. V dropped 1 base and J dropped 0 bases, with 7 bases sitting between them. The CDR3 nucleotides read TGTGCCAGCAGCTTAGATAGCGCCTCCTACAATGAGCAGTTCTTC. This sequence encodes CASSLDSASYNEQFF.

The chain recombines TRBV29-1 with TRBJ2-3; TRBD2 matches 10 bases. The J segment lost 6 bases and the V segment lost 4 bases, leaving 13 bases of the junction unmatched. The germline V gene encodes CDR1 SQVTM and CDR2 ANQGSEA. CDR3 length equals 16 residues. The CDR3 loop reads CSVALGLAGVADTQYF. In DNA form, the CDR3 reads TGCAGCGTTGCATTGGGGCTAGCGGGAGTCGCGGATACGCAGTATTTT.

CDR3 residues: CASRSGTSGNNEQFF. CDR3 coding DNA: TGCGCCAGCAGGTCCGGGACTAGCGGGAACAATGAGCAGTTCTTC. The chain recombines TRBV5-1 with TRBJ2-1, with 13 positions matching TRBD2. In germline, CDR1 is SGHRS, CDR2 YFSETQ. The CDR3 is 15 residues long. V was clipped by 5 bases and J by 5 bases; unmatched bases: 4.

This chain uses TRBV14 with TRBJ2-7; no clear D. Germline V gives CDR1 SGHDN, CDR2 FVKESK. Trimming left V 7 bases short and J 3 bases short, with 7 bases between. The CDR3 runs 11 residues. CDR3 loop: CASTRYYEQYF. CDR3 bases: TGTGCCAGCACCCGCTACTACGAGCAGTACTTC.

The chain is built from TRBV19 and TRBJ2-7; tentative D call: TRBD1 (6 bases). This CDR3 is built from 16 residues. Per germline, CDR1 LNHDA and CDR2 SQIVND (reference sequence). Between the trimmed V and J ends, which lost 3 bases and 2 bases, there was a span of 17 bases. Here the CDR3 DNA reads TGTGCCAGTAGTATCTCTGGCAGGGGCCTGGCCTACGAGCAGTACTTC. Translating gives CASSISGRGLAYEQYF. The full variable domain, with the rest looked up from reference TRBV19 and TRBJ2-7, is DGGITQSPKYLFRKEGQNVTLSCEQNLNHDAMYWYRQDPGQGLRLIYYSQIVNDFQKGDIAEGYSVSREKKESFPLTVTSAQKNPTAFYLCASSISGRGLAYEQYFGPGTRLTVT.

The chain couples TRBV7-2 to TRBJ1-1, with D possibly being TRBD1 (6 bases). Trimming cost V 4 bases and J 4 bases, with 16 bases left between them. Germline V gene data show CDR1 as SGHTA and CDR2 as FQGNSA. There are 15 residues in the CDR3. CDR3 bases: TGTGCCAGCAGCTGGGACACAGGGATTTTCACTGAAGCTTTCTTT. Protein product: CASSWDTGIFTEAFF.

V gene TRBV5-6 combines with J gene TRBJ2-7; the D is unclear. V was pared by 3 bases and J by 5 bases, with 0 bases between. The CDR3 has 9 residues. Germline lookup yields CDR1 SGHDT and CDR2 YYEEEE. CDR3 nucleotides: TGTGCCAGCAGCTACGAGCAGTACTTC. Encoded protein: CASSYEQYF. Looking up the rest from reference TRBV5-6 and TRBJ2-7 gives the full variable domain: DAGVTQSPTHLIKTRGQQVTLRCSPKSGHDTVSWYQQALGQGPQFIFQYYEEEERQRGNFPDRFSGHQFPNYSSELNVNALLLGDSALYLCASSYEQYFGPGTRLTVT.

The chain is built from TRBV5-3 and TRBJ2-1; 7 bases line up with TRBD2. TRBV5-3 is treated as an ORF (open reading frame) with a function not yet certain. CDR3 size: 16 residues. Trimming at V came to 3 bases and at J to 2 bases, leaving 8 bases not matched to a gene. The CDR3 spells CARSSLAPSPYNEQFF. CDR3 DNA sequence: TGTGCCAGAAGCTCACTAGCGCCAAGCCCCTACAATGAGCAGTTCTTC.

The V call is TRBV7-9, the J call TRBJ2-5; the D is unclear. This CDR3 has 14 residues. Germline CDR1 reads SEHNR; CDR2 reads FQNEAQ (reference sequence). V shed 2 bases and J shed 1 base, with 8 bases lying between them. The CDR3 loop is CASSLNLVQETQYF. The CDR3 bases are TGTGCCAGCAGCTTAAATTTAGTCCAAGAGACCCAGTACTTC.

Notes on this clone: In the same sample, other DNA sequences code for this CDR3. The chain combines TRBV10-2 with TRBJ2-7; D unresolved. The CDR3 is 12 amino acids. Germline V gene lookup returns CDR1 WSHSY and CDR2 SAAADI. The V end was cut by 0 bases, the J end by 2 bases, with 2 bases between. CDR3 in DNA: TGCGCCAGCAGTGAGTCCGCCTACGAGCAGTACTTC. Translated: CASSESAYEQYF.

CDR3 coding DNA: TGTGCCAGCAGTTCGGCGGGAAGGCACAATGAGCAGTTCTTC. Residues: CASSSAGRHNEQFF. The J gene is TRBJ2-1, the V gene TRBV27; tentatively, D is TRBD2 (6 bases). Germline V gene data show CDR1 as MNHEY and CDR2 as SMNVEV (reference sequence). V lost 4 bases to trimming and J lost 5 bases, with 12 bases between them. This CDR3 comprises 14 residues.